This TCR beta chain was captured by sequencing in a study of blood T cells in healthy people across ages. Whole-study results and caveats: With unsorted PBMCs, a conclusive comparison of naive versus antigen-experienced cells was not possible.

Through a sample-barcoded 5' primer and a J-beta primer mix, a second PCR was run for about 6 to 11 cycles. TCRdb fed the 5' RACE reads into MiXCR, producing one record per CDR3 protein. The table includes approximately 830,000 distinct CDR3 sequences, roughly 60% detected once. CDR1 DFQATT and CDR2 SNEGSKA come from the germline V gene (reference sequence). CDR3 size: 14 residues. The V gene end was trimmed by 2 bases and the J gene end by 5 bases; junction bases not matched to a gene: 8. This clonotype was picked up a small number of times. Antigen unknown. Sequenced sample: blood. The rearrangement uses TRBV20-1 and TRBJ2-7, with TRBD2 matching over 8 bases. The origin of this receptor is a man aged 30-40 years in good health. The CDR3 DNA is TGCAGTGCTAGATACCCGGGACTAGGCGACGAGCAGTACTTC. It encodes CSARYPGLGDEQYF.